The TCR beta chain under discussion was sequenced for a study of yellow fever vaccine responses in identical twins. Study-level results: Twins reportedly had a vaccine T cell response that seemed partly convergent, partly personalized.

A single record per CDR3 protein comes from TCRdb applying MiXCR to the RT-PCR reads. The table has roughly 17,000 distinct CDR3 sequences, approximately 63% seen once. A word on this clonotype: The antigen remains undetermined.

The CDR3 sequence is 17 residues long. Trimming took off 5 bases at V and 4 bases at J, with 18 bases between the two ends. The V gene's germline CDR1 is MDHEN and CDR2 SYDVKM. The V gene is TRBV28, the J gene TRBJ2-6, with D unclear. This sample comprised T cells from blood (PBMCs), unsorted or a sorted subset (not recorded which), obtained before or after yellow fever vaccination (not recorded which). This TCR came from a woman aged 18-29 years who received the yellow fever vaccine. This CDR3 reads CASSHPGPESGANVLTF. DNA of the CDR3: TGTGCCAGCAGTCATCCCGGGCCGGAGTCAGGGGCCAACGTCCTGACTTTC.